This TCR beta chain was sequenced during a study of OX40 agonist ivuxolimab in advanced cancers. At the level of the study: Partial responses were achieved by three patients, one with hepatocellular carcinoma and two with cutaneous melanoma. Study-level points and caveats: Both CD4+ and CD8+ T cell populations in blood had undergone clonal expansion by week 6 at 0.1 to 3.0 mg/kg.

The table lists this clone with a few counts. Its antigen remains unknown. Sequencing was performed with immunoSEQ multiplex PCR; in TCRdb, only in-frame clones are kept and a portion is missing. Of approximately 58,000 clones listed, roughly four fifths are singletons. This receptor was identified in an adult with an advanced solid tumor such as melanoma, head and neck, liver or kidney cancer. The specimen was CD4+ or CD8+ T cells sorted from blood, collected in a trial of the OX40 agonist ivuxolimab.

CDR3 residues: CSCSGRTYEQYF. Written as DNA, the CDR3 is TGTTCTTGTAGCGGGCGGACCTACGAGCAGTACTTC. This chain uses TRBV10-3 with TRBJ2-7; 7 bases are a match to TRBD2. From germline, CDR1 is ENHRY and CDR2 SYGVKD. The CDR3 extends over 12 amino acids.